The clone carrying this T cell receptor (beta chain) was counted between two and nine times. This specimen comes from a study of patients and donors after allogeneic stem cell transplantation. TCRdb analysed the RT-PCR reads with MiXCR anew, one entry per CDR3 protein. The repertoire holds roughly 880,000 distinct CDR3 sequences, with under 20% as singletons. With 2 bases removed from V and 5 bases from J, the gap between germline ends came to 7 bases. This CDR3 spans 12 amino acids. The clonotype was recovered from a human donor who was either an allogeneic HSCT recipient or a stem cell or donor lymphocyte infusion donor (not recorded which). It is not recorded whose cells these are; they may come from a transplant donor. Material for sequencing was blood, either unsorted or a sorted T cell fraction (not recorded which). The V and J genes are TRBV12-3 or TRBV12-4 and TRBJ2-7; D unresolved. CDR3 coding DNA: TGTGCCAGCAGTTTAAGGTCCAACGAGCAGTACTTC. It specifies CASSLRSNEQYF.